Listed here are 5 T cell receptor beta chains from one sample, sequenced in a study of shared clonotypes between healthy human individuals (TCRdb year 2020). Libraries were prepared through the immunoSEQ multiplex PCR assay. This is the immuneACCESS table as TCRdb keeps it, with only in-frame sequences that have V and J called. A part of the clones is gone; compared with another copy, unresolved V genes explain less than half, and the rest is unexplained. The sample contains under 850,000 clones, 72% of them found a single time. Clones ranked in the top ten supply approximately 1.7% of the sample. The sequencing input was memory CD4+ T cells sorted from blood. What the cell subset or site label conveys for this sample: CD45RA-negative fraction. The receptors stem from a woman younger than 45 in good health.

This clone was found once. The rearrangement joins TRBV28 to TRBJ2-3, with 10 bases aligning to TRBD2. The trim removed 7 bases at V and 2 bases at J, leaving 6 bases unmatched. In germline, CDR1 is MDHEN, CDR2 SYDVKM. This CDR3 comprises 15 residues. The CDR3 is CASTRAGGITDTQYF. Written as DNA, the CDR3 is TGTGCCAGCACCCGAGCGGGAGGGATCACAGATACGCAGTATTTT. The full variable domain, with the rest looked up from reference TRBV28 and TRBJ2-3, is DVKVTQSSRYLVKRTGEKVFLECVQDMDHENMFWYRQDPGLGLRLIYFSYDVKMKEKGDIPEGYSVSREKKERFSLILESASTNQTSMYLCASTRAGGITDTQYFGPGTRLTVL.

The CDR3 bases are TGTGCCAGCAGTCAAGATCATCCCCCCGGCTACACCTTC. It translates to CASSQDHPPGYTF. The rearrangement links TRBV28 to TRBJ1-2; D gene ambiguous. In germline, CDR1 is MDHEN, CDR2 SYDVKM. This CDR3 has 13 amino acids. Trimming shortened V by 5 bases and J by 8 bases, and 15 bases separated the two germline ends.

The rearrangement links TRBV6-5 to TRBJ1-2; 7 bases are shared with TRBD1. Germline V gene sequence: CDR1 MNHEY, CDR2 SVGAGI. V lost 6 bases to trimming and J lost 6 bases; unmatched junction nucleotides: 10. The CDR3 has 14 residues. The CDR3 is CASSQGGAEDGYTF. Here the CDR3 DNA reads TGTGCCAGCAGCCAGGGGGGGGCGGAGGATGGCTACACCTTC.

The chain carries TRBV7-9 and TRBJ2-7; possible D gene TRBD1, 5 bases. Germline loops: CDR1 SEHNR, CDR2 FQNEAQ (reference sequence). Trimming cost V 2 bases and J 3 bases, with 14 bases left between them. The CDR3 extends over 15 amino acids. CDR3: CASSLFGRGNYEQYF. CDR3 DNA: TGTGCCAGCAGCTTATTTGGTAGGGGAAACTACGAGCAGTACTTC.

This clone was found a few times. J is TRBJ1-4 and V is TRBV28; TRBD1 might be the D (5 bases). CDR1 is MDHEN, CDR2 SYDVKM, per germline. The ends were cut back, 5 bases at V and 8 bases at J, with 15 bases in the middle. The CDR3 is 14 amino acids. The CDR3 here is CASSLSGGEEKLFF. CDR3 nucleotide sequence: TGTGCCAGCAGTCTTTCGGGGGGGGAGGAAAAACTGTTTTTT. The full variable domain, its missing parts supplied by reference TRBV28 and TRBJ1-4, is DVKVTQSSRYLVKRTGEKVFLECVQDMDHENMFWYRQDPGLGLRLIYFSYDVKMKEKGDIPEGYSVSREKKERFSLILESASTNQTSMYLCASSLSGGEEKLFFGSGTQLSVL.